The T cell receptor (beta chain) under discussion was sequenced for a study of cytomegalovirus exposure and HLA in healthy donors. Study background: Around 83% of 398 genotyped donors fell in the Caucasian-associated ancestry cluster. Study results and limitations: The likely explanation for a cluster of highly shared sequence variants was sequencing artifact. An assumption of roughly uniform sequencing depth across donors underlay the presence/absence analyses.

On this clone: The target antigen is unknown.

The CDR3 sequence is 13 residues long. Germline V gene data show CDR1 as LGHNT and CDR2 as FRNRAP. Trimming shortened V by 7 bases and J by 1 base, and 7 bases separated the two germline ends. The PCR ran on 60 Vbeta and 13 Jbeta primers. Original analysis: The authors later counted 70 million to 80 million unique TCR beta chains, around 9.9 million of them shared. Libraries were prepared by immunoSEQ multiplex PCR; TCRdb keeps only in-frame clonotypes and omits some of them. V, J and clone size were drawn from that table, and D and trimming were deduced from the DNA. The repertoire holds 150,000 or so clones, with over 60% as singletons.

Sample: PBMCs. The sequence was obtained from a girl under 18 in good health and CMV-seronegative. This rearrangement joins TRBV12-5 to TRBJ2-2; D gene ambiguous. The CDR3 coding sequence is TGTGCTAGTGCCCGAGAGAACACCGGGGAGCTGTTTTTT. Protein: CASARENTGELFF. Filled out from reference TRBV12-5 and TRBJ2-2, the complete variable domain reads DARVTQTPRHKVTEMGQEVTMRCQPILGHNTVFWYRQTMMQGLELLAYFRNRAPLDDSGMPKDRFSAEMPDATLATLKIQPSEPRDSAVYFCASARENTGELFFGEGSRLTVL.